This TCR beta chain was profiled in a study of tumor-infiltrating lymphocytes in primary liver carcinoma. Study-level results: Found in all five tumor regions were only about 7-24% of top clones.

This CDR3 contains 14 residues. Germline V CDR1 and CDR2: MNHEY, SVGEGT. cDNA specific to TCR beta was made from around 530 ng of total RNA, with a constant-region primer employed for priming. Slightly modified ARM-PCR, run as three nested multiplex PCR rounds, produced the TCR beta libraries. TRBV1-TRBV30 forward primers paired with a C-beta reverse primer drove the first two PCR rounds, 10 cycles each. One entry per CDR3 protein results from TCRdb running MiXCR on the multiplex PCR reads. The sample has about 130,000 distinct CDR3 sequences, 64% seen once. This clonotype has just one count. Antigen unknown. At one end, the junction sequence differs from germline, possibly due to a read error. Co-extracted RNA and DNA came from about 19-30 mg of unsorted bulk tissue.

The origin of this receptor is a woman aged 55 to 70 with primary liver carcinoma and hepatitis B virus infection. The V gene is TRBV6-2 or TRBV6-3, the J gene TRBJ2-3; no definite D call. The sequencing sample was made of liver tumor tissue from sampling region 3. Specified subset: tumor region T3, left-lateral pole. The CDR3 DNA is TGTGCCTGCAGCTCACGGTTAGGTGGAGATACGCAATATTTT. It specifies CACSSRLGGDTQYF.